The T cell receptor beta chain described here comes from a study of cytomegalovirus exposure and HLA in healthy donors. General study points: Researchers reported in a later analysis that common viral pathogens appeared linked to several top clusters.

About this clone itself: The antigen remains undetermined.

The CDR3 sequence is 10 residues long. Looked up from germline, CDR1 is SNHLY and CDR2 is FYNNEI. The ends were cut back, 8 bases at V and 2 bases at J, with 3 bases in the middle. In the PCR, 60 Vbeta and 13 Jbeta primers were used. Only in-frame clones appear in the TCRdb table, and some are missing; sequencing was by immunoSEQ multiplex PCR. The top ten clones hold less than 0.6% of a sample with around 230,000 clones, about three quarters of them seen once. Sequencing input: PBMCs. The chain links TRBV2 to TRBJ1-1; no clear D gene. This TCR derives from a boy younger than 18 in good health and CMV-seronegative. For the CDR3, the DNA is TGTGCCAGCCGTAACACTGAAGCTTTCTTT. Translated, it gives CASRNTEAFF. Filled out from reference TRBV2 and TRBJ1-1, the complete variable domain reads EPEVTQTPSHQVTQMGQEVILRCVPISNHLYFYWYRQILGQKVEFLVSFYNNEISEKSEIFDDQFSVERPDGSNFTLKIRSTKLEDSAMYFCASRNTEAFFGQGTRLTVV.